This T cell receptor (beta chain) was recovered during a study of T cells in Graves' hyperthyroidism and ophthalmopathy. Study conclusions and caveats: Prediction of ophthalmopathy progression came a median around 6 months pre-onset.

Using RNA transcripts as the source, TCR beta CDR3 regions were amplified. The HTBI primer set was used in a first-round RT-PCR of the TCR CDR3. One entry per CDR3 protein results from TCRdb running MiXCR on the multiplex PCR reads. The sample has roughly 750,000 distinct CDR3 sequences, less than 20% seen once. The CDR3 has 14 residues. Germline V gives CDR1 DFQATT, CDR2 SNEGSKA (reference sequence). V was shortened by 2 bases and J by 2 bases, with 12 bases between the two germline ends. Regarding this clonotype: Its matching antigen is unknown.

Sequencing was performed on blood. The V gene is TRBV20-1, the J gene TRBJ1-1, with D perhaps matching TRBD1 (5 bases). The receptor's source is a man aged 18 to 30 with Graves' hyperthyroidism. This chain's CDR3 is CSARSGHPNTEAFF. CDR3 in DNA: TGCAGTGCTAGATCCGGACACCCCAACACTGAAGCTTTCTTT.